The 5 T cell receptor beta chains listed next were all sequenced from one sample in a study of Ad26.COV2.S vaccination and SARS-CoV-2 variants. Measured with immunoSEQ multiplex PCR; TCRdb has only the in-frame clones, and not every one. The repertoire holds 250,000 to 300,000 clones, around 87% seen once, with around 3% in the top ten. The treatment is: roughly 19 received Ad26.COV2.S at low or high dose, single or two shots; about 5 received placebo; per-sample allocation not given. At day 63 after the first vaccine or placebo injection, samples were drawn. The sequenced sample was peripheral blood, obtained in a trial of Ad26.COV2.S vaccine versus placebo. Receptors originate from a person between 18 and 65 years old who received the Ad26.COV2.S COVID-19 vaccine or a placebo.

This chain connects TRBV24-1 to TRBJ2-5; D gene uncertain. CDR3 length equals 16 residues. The germline CDR1 and CDR2 sequences are KGHDR and SFDVKD. V dropped 1 base and J dropped 6 bases, with 17 bases sitting between them. The CDR3 reads CATSDLGDTERQTQYF. The CDR3 nucleotides read TGTGCCACCAGTGATTTAGGAGACACCGAACGCCAGACCCAGTACTTC.

V is TRBV19 and J is TRBJ1-2, with TRBD1 as a possible D gene (5 bases). CDR3 length: 15 amino acids. CDR1 and CDR2 from the germline V gene are LNHDA and SQIVND (reference sequence). V lost 3 bases and J 8 bases, leaving 19 bases between the germline ends. CDR3: CASSISPGGRYGYTF. Here the CDR3 DNA reads TGTGCCAGTAGTATTTCCCCCGGGGGAAGATACGGCTACACCTTC.

This clone was counted a single time. The rearrangement joins TRBV12-3 or TRBV12-4 to TRBJ1-5, with D possibly being TRBD1 (5 bases). V was cut by 3 bases and J by 9 bases, with 12 bases left in between. CDR3 length: 13 amino acids. In DNA form, the CDR3 reads TGTGCCAGCAGTTTGACAGAAGCAGGGCCCCAGCATTTT. Translation gives CASSLTEAGPQHF.

CDR3 DNA: TGTGCCAGCAGCTTAGTCGGGACAGTAATCCGCTCTGGAAACACCATATATTTT. Protein product: CASSLVGTVIRSGNTIYF. The chain recombines TRBV11-2 with TRBJ1-3; 7 bases align to TRBD1. The J segment lost 0 bases and the V segment lost 1 base, leaving 9 bases of the junction unmatched. The germline gives CDR1 SGHAT, CDR2 FQNNGV. The CDR3 length is 18 residues.

The chain recombines TRBV9 with TRBJ2-7, with D perhaps TRBD1 (6 bases). Trimming took off 4 bases at V and 3 bases at J, with 17 bases between the two ends. The CDR3 is made up of 15 amino acids. Germline V lookup: CDR1 SGDLS, CDR2 YYNGEE. The CDR3, as DNA: TGTGCCAGCAGCATCCGACAGGATACGATCTACGAGCAGTACTTC. Translated: CASSIRQDTIYEQYF.